Listed below are T cell receptor beta chains from one sample, sequenced in a study of OX40 agonist ivuxolimab in advanced cancers. Produced via immunoSEQ multiplex PCR; TCRdb's table is partial and in-frame only. Seen here are approximately 60,000 clones, about 90% observed once, and the top ten hold 5.2%. The specimen comprised CD4+ or CD8+ T cells sorted from blood, sampled in a trial of the OX40 agonist ivuxolimab. These receptors were taken from an adult with an advanced solid tumor such as melanoma, head and neck, liver or kidney cancer. CDR3s include the opening cysteine and the closing phenylalanine or tryptophan. The order of the fields is V gene, D gene, J gene, clone size, CDR3 protein, CDR3 DNA. The D gene is left open where the match is weak. A clone size is listed for some rows: how often the clone was seen (once, few, many), or a class if it is expanded.

v_call: TRBV4-1; d_call: TRBD2; j_call: TRBJ2-3; clone_size: -; cdr3_aa: CASSPSSGLTDTQYF; cdr3_nt: TGCGCCAGCAGCCCCTCTAGCGGCCTCACAGATACGCAGTATTTT
v_call: TRBV28; d_call: -; j_call: TRBJ2-3; clone_size: once; cdr3_aa: CASSPGQLGTDTQYF; cdr3_nt: TGTGCCAGCAGCCCCGGACAGTTAGGCACAGATACGCAGTATTTT
v_call: TRBV4-1; d_call: TRBD2; j_call: TRBJ2-1; clone_size: few; cdr3_aa: CASSQVDMGLAGYNEQFF; cdr3_nt: TGCGCCAGCAGCCAAGTGGATATGGGACTAGCGGGGTACAATGAGCAGTTCTTC
v_call: TRBV5-1; d_call: -; j_call: TRBJ1-1; clone_size: -; cdr3_aa: CASRGQPENTEAFF; cdr3_nt: TGCGCCAGCAGAGGACAGCCCGAGAACACTGAAGCTTTCTTT
v_call: TRBV10-3; d_call: TRBD1; j_call: TRBJ2-7; clone_size: -; cdr3_aa: CATGTVGYEQYF; cdr3_nt: TGTGCCACGGGGACAGTAGGGTACGAGCAGTACTTC
v_call: TRBV19; d_call: -; j_call: TRBJ2-1; clone_size: -; cdr3_aa: CASTDLGSYNEQFF; cdr3_nt: TGTGCCAGTACCGACCTGGGGAGTTACAATGAGCAGTTCTTC
v_call: TRBV28; d_call: -; j_call: TRBJ1-6; clone_size: -; cdr3_aa: CASRPPGGDNSPLHF; cdr3_nt: TGTGCCAGCAGGCCCCCAGGAGGGGATAATTCACCCCTCCACTTT
v_call: TRBV30; d_call: -; j_call: TRBJ1-3; clone_size: -; cdr3_aa: CAWSVKGVGNTIYF; cdr3_nt: TGTGCCTGGAGTGTAAAAGGGGTTGGAAACACCATATATTTT
v_call: TRBV19; d_call: TRBD2; j_call: TRBJ2-5; clone_size: -; cdr3_aa: CASSIGAGGNQETQYF; cdr3_nt: TGTGCCAGTAGTATCGGGGCGGGAGGGAACCAAGAGACCCAGTACTTC
v_call: TRBV5-1; d_call: -; j_call: TRBJ2-7; clone_size: -; cdr3_aa: CASSLDGKAYEQYF; cdr3_nt: TGCGCCAGCAGCTTGGATGGTAAAGCCTACGAGCAGTACTTC
v_call: TRBV21-1; d_call: -; j_call: TRBJ2-5; clone_size: -; cdr3_aa: CASSKDRGVYYF; cdr3_nt: TGTGCCAGCAGCAAAGATAGGGGGGTTTATTACTTC
v_call: TRBV27; d_call: TRBD2; j_call: TRBJ2-1; clone_size: -; cdr3_aa: CASSPLPGRREINEQFF; cdr3_nt: TGTGCCAGCAGTCCCCTCCCCGGACGGCGGGAGATCAATGAGCAGTTCTTC
v_call: TRBV11-2; d_call: TRBD1; j_call: TRBJ2-7; clone_size: once; cdr3_aa: CASRGDSYEQYF; cdr3_nt: TGTGCCAGCAGGGGGGACAGTTACGAGCAGTACTTC
v_call: TRBV30; d_call: -; j_call: TRBJ2-3; clone_size: -; cdr3_aa: CAWSSQIGDTQYF; cdr3_nt: TGTGCCTGGAGTTCACAGATTGGGGATACGCAGTATTTT
v_call: TRBV5-6; d_call: -; j_call: TRBJ2-5; clone_size: once; cdr3_aa: CASSLEENQETQYF; cdr3_nt: TGTGCCAGCAGCTTGGAAGAGAACCAAGAGACCCAGTACTTC
v_call: TRBV25-1; d_call: -; j_call: TRBJ2-3; clone_size: -; cdr3_aa: CASSGLGTEISTDTQYF; cdr3_nt: TGTGCCAGCAGCGGACTCGGGACGGAAATTAGCACAGATACGCAGTATTTT
v_call: TRBV12-2; d_call: -; j_call: TRBJ1-1; clone_size: -; cdr3_aa: CASRQSPAFF; cdr3_nt: TGTGCAAGTCGCCAGTCCCCAGCTTTCTTT